These 27 T cell receptor beta chains were sequenced from one sample in a study of cytomegalovirus exposure and HLA in healthy donors. The PCR had 60 Vbeta and 13 Jbeta primers. Measured with immunoSEQ multiplex PCR; TCRdb has only the in-frame clones, and not every one. The top ten hold under 3.5% of the sample, which has 130,000 to 150,000 clones, roughly 80% seen once. The sample taken for sequencing was PBMCs. All receptors derive from a woman aged 25 to 45 in good health and CMV-seronegative.

V gene TRBV7-3 combines with J gene TRBJ2-6, with unresolved D. Trimming removed 0 bases from V and 1 base from J, with 4 bases in between. This CDR3 comprises 15 residues. Germline lookup yields CDR1 SGHTA and CDR2 FQGTGA. The CDR3 loop is CASSLTYSGANVLTF. For the CDR3, the DNA is TGTGCCAGCAGCTTAACCTATTCTGGGGCCAACGTCCTGACTTTC.

This rearrangement joins TRBV12-5 to TRBJ2-5, with D possibly matching TRBD1 (6 bases). The germline V and J ends were trimmed by 5 bases and 2 bases, with 9 bases remaining between them. This CDR3 spans 13 amino acids. The germline CDR1 and CDR2 sequences are LGHNT and FRNRAP. This CDR3 is CASGPGTQETQYF. In DNA form, the CDR3 reads TGTGCTAGTGGTCCCGGGACACAAGAGACCCAGTACTTC.

CDR3: CASSLEWGEGEKLFF. The DNA for the CDR3 is TGTGCCAGCAGCTTAGAGTGGGGCGAAGGTGAAAAACTGTTTTTT. The gene calls are TRBV7-8 and TRBJ1-4, with D possibly matching TRBD1 (5 bases). Germline V lookup: CDR1 SGHVS, CDR2 FQNEAQ. The CDR3 totals 15 residues. V was trimmed by 1 base and J by 7 bases, leaving 13 bases between them.

The genes are TRBV6-1 and TRBJ2-3; 7 nucleotides agree with TRBD2. Germline V lookup: CDR1 MNHNS, CDR2 SASEGT. The CDR3 length is 16 residues. V shed 3 bases and J 4 bases; nucleotides not matched to a gene: 10. The CDR3 reads CASSDGGSDGADTQYF. The DNA of the CDR3 is TGTGCCAGCAGTGATGGCGGGAGTGATGGCGCAGATACGCAGTATTTT.

This chain connects TRBV19 to TRBJ1-5; TRBD1 aligns across 8 bases. The CDR3 runs to 15 residues. Unmatched junction bases numbered 7, after V lost 5 bases and J lost 4 bases. CDR1 and CDR2 from the germline V gene are LNHDA and SQIVND (reference sequence). The CDR3: CASSVGQVVNQPQHF. The CDR3 nucleotides are TGTGCCAGTAGTGTGGGACAGGTAGTTAATCAGCCCCAGCATTTT. The whole variable domain, remainder taken from reference TRBV19 and TRBJ1-5, is DGGITQSPKYLFRKEGQNVTLSCEQNLNHDAMYWYRQDPGQGLRLIYYSQIVNDFQKGDIAEGYSVSREKKESFPLTVTSAQKNPTAFYLCASSVGQVVNQPQHFGDGTRLSIL.

This chain uses TRBV5-1 with TRBJ2-5, with 12 positions matching TRBD2. The germline gives CDR1 SGHRS, CDR2 YFSETQ. The trim removed 2 bases at V and 4 bases at J, leaving 3 bases unmatched. The CDR3 is made up of 15 amino acids. The CDR3 DNA reads TGCGCCAGCAGCTTCCTAGCGGGGGGGTTAGAGACCCAGTACTTC. Encoded protein: CASSFLAGGLETQYF.

The chain uses TRBV4-1 and TRBJ1-3; no reliable D call. The CDR3 extends over 19 amino acids. Trimming took off 3 bases at V and 0 bases at J, with 21 bases between the two ends. CDR1 and CDR2 from the germline V gene are MGHRA and YSYEKL. The CDR3 sequence is CASSQFSRRGYDSGNTIYF. For the CDR3, the DNA is TGCGCCAGCAGCCAGTTCTCTCGGAGAGGATACGACTCTGGAAACACCATATATTTT.

This clone was detected only a few times. The gene calls are TRBV5-6 and TRBJ1-2; D possibly corresponds to TRBD1 (5 bases). CDR1 and CDR2 from the germline V gene are SGHDT and YYEEEE. V shed 7 bases and J shed 8 bases, with 12 bases lying between them. This CDR3 has 11 residues. CDR3 sequence reads: CASSQGGGYTF. Here the CDR3 DNA reads TGTGCCAGCTCTCAGGGTGGGGGCTACACCTTC.

The chain combines TRBV2 with TRBJ2-3, with 7 bases fitting TRBD2. Germline-derived CDR1 and CDR2 are SNHLY and FYNNEI. The CDR3 is 14 residues long. V lost 10 bases, J lost 2 bases, and 9 bases stayed unmatched. DNA of the CDR3: TGTGCCACCTCATTGCAGCGGGACACAGATACGCAGTATTTT. This gives the protein CATSLQRDTDTQYF.

To note about this clone: The same CDR3 also results from other DNA sequences found in this sample. CDR3 region: CASSFLTGTGEAFF. The CDR3 DNA reads as TGCGCCAGCAGCTTTTTGACCGGGACAGGGGAAGCTTTCTTT. The chain has TRBV5-1 and TRBJ1-1, with 9 bases aligning to TRBD1. Germline CDR1 is SGHRS and CDR2 is YFSETQ. The CDR3 runs to 14 residues. Trimming took 2 bases from V and 8 from J; bases not matched to a gene: 7.

V and J are TRBV5-1 and TRBJ2-7; the D gene is possibly TRBD2 (6 bases). The V gene's germline CDR1 is SGHRS and CDR2 YFSETQ. The ends were cut back, 0 bases at V and 4 bases at J, with 14 bases in the middle. CDR3 length: 15 residues. For the CDR3, the DNA is TGCGCCAGCAGCTTGGAAGGAGGGCCCGGGTACGAGCAGTACTTC. This encodes CASSLEGGPGYEQYF.

This rearrangement joins TRBV28 to TRBJ2-7; 12 positions agree with TRBD2. Per germline, CDR1 MDHEN and CDR2 SYDVKM. This CDR3 contains 14 residues. V lost 6 bases to trimming and J lost 9 bases; unmatched junction nucleotides: 9. This chain's CDR3 is CASRLAGGGTGQYF. The CDR3 DNA reads TGTGCCAGCAGACTAGCGGGAGGAGGCACGGGGCAGTACTTC.

This clone has more than one count but fewer than ten. The chain recombines TRBV29-1 with TRBJ1-1; the match to TRBD1 covers 10 bases. Trimming removed 6 bases from V and 7 bases from J; junction bases left unmatched: 8. The CDR3 sequence is 13 residues long. Germline CDR1 SQVTM, CDR2 ANQGSEA. Here the CDR3 DNA reads TGCAGCGTAAGACAGGGGGCGATTGGTGAAGCTTTCTTT. It yields the protein CSVRQGAIGEAFF. The variable domain in full, completed from reference TRBV29-1 and TRBJ1-1, reads SAVISQKPSRDICQRGTSLTIQCQVDSQVTMMFWYRQQPGQSLTLIATANQGSEATYESGFVIDKFPISRPNLTFSTLTVSNMSPEDSSIYLCSVRQGAIGEAFFGQGTRLTVV.

There are a few counts of this clone. The chain recombines TRBV30 with TRBJ1-1; TRBD1 is a possible D gene (5 bases). This CDR3 is built from 11 residues. V was trimmed by 5 bases and J by 1 base, leaving 5 bases between them. Germline values: CDR1 GTSNPN, CDR2 SVGIG (reference sequence). As DNA, the CDR3 is TGTGCCTGGGGACAGAACACTGAAGCTTTCTTT. Its translation is CAWGQNTEAFF.

CDR3 coding DNA: TGTGCCAGCAGTGTAACAGTTAACTATGGCTACACCTTC. It specifies CASSVTVNYGYTF. The J gene is TRBJ1-2, the V gene TRBV2; D uncertain. Germline V gives CDR1 SNHLY, CDR2 FYNNEI. V lost 4 bases and J 1 base, leaving 7 bases between the germline ends. The CDR3 is 13 amino acids.

The chain links TRBV7-9 to TRBJ2-5; 10 bases are a match to TRBD1. The last part of the DNA fits TRBJ2-7 better; the J call may be wrong. This CDR3 spans 14 amino acids. In germline, CDR1 is SEHNR, CDR2 FQNEAQ (reference sequence). For the CDR3, the DNA is TGTGCCAGCAGCTTGCCGGGACAGGGGATCGAGCAGTACTTC. Protein: CASSLPGQGIEQYF.

V gene TRBV27 combines with J gene TRBJ1-1; a weak D match, TRBD1 (6 bases). V lost 5 bases, J lost 4 bases, and 20 bases lay in between. Per germline, CDR1 MNHEY and CDR2 SMNVEV (reference sequence). This CDR3 is built from 16 residues. The CDR3, as DNA: TGTGCCAGCAGTCACCGCGCTAACACAGGGAGCACTGAAGCTTTCTTT. Its protein product is CASSHRANTGSTEAFF.

The V gene is TRBV7-2, the J gene TRBJ1-5; 12 bases map to TRBD1. CDR1 is SGHTA and CDR2 is FQGNSA in the germline V gene. V shed 4 bases, J shed 4 bases, and the junction held 5 bases outside the gene matches. The CDR3 spans 16 residues. CDR3 in amino acids: CASSSGQGALNQPQHF. CDR3 DNA: TGTGCCAGCAGCTCGGGACAGGGGGCCTTAAATCAGCCCCAGCATTTT.

The chain joins TRBV15 to TRBJ2-3, with 9 nucleotides matching TRBD2. The V gene end was trimmed by 5 bases and the J gene end by 0 bases; junction bases not matched to a gene: 6. The CDR3 consists of 16 residues. Looked up from germline, CDR1 is LNHNV and CDR2 is YYDKDF (reference sequence). The CDR3 here is CATSYFSGGSTDTQYF. The CDR3 DNA reads TGTGCCACCAGCTACTTTAGCGGGGGTAGCACAGATACGCAGTATTTT.

The table lists this clone with a few counts. The chain joins TRBV5-6 to TRBJ1-1; D possibly corresponds to TRBD1 (5 bases). Trimming removed 4 bases at V and 3 bases at J, with 13 bases between. Germline CDR1 and CDR2: SGHDT and YYEEEE. The CDR3 totals 14 residues. CDR3 in amino acids: CASSPTGSDTEAFF. Written as DNA, the CDR3 is TGTGCCAGCAGCCCTACAGGCTCGGACACTGAAGCTTTCTTT.

This sequence joins TRBV19 and TRBJ2-6, with D possibly TRBD2 on 5 matching bases. V was shortened by 6 bases and J by 2 bases, with 14 bases between the two germline ends. The germline V gene has CDR1 LNHDA and CDR2 SQIVND (reference sequence). The CDR3 spans 16 residues. The CDR3 nucleotides read TGTGCCAGTAGGCGGGCAGTCGACGCTGGGGCCAACGTCCTGACTTTC. Protein product: CASRRAVDAGANVLTF.

V gene TRBV7-2 combines with J gene TRBJ2-3; D is undetermined. V was clipped by 5 bases and J by 0 bases, with 9 bases between them. Per germline, CDR1 SGHTA and CDR2 FQGNSA. The CDR3 covers 14 residues. The CDR3 here is CASSSPPSTDTQYF. The CDR3 DNA reads as TGTGCCAGCAGCAGCCCGCCTAGCACAGATACGCAGTATTTT. Together with reference TRBV7-2 and TRBJ2-3, the CDR3 gives the full variable domain: GAGVSQSPSNKVTEKGKDVELRCDPISGHTALYWYRQSLGQGLEFLIYFQGNSAPDKSGLPSDRFSAERTGGSVSTLTIQRTQQEDSAVYLCASSSPPSTDTQYFGPGTRLTVL.

Only a few counts were recorded for this clone. CDR3 nucleotide sequence: TGCGCCAGCAGCTTGGCCACAAAGCAGTACTTC. This gives the protein CASSLATKQYF. J is TRBJ2-7 and V is TRBV5-1; D gene ambiguous. The CDR3 contains 11 residues. Trimming cost V 0 bases and J 8 bases, with 6 bases left between them. Germline V lookup: CDR1 SGHRS, CDR2 YFSETQ.

This sequence joins TRBV6-5 and TRBJ1-2; tentative D call: TRBD1 (6 bases). Germline V gene data show CDR1 as MNHEY and CDR2 as SVGAGI. Trimming shortened V by 6 bases and J by 7 bases, and 15 bases separated the two germline ends. The CDR3 is 13 amino acids. The CDR3 region has the DNA TGTGCCAGCAGCCTGGACAGTTACGGTGGCTACACCTTC. It codes for CASSLDSYGGYTF.

This chain links TRBV18 with TRBJ1-5; 9 bases match TRBD1. The germline gives CDR1 KGHSH, CDR2 LQKENI. The CDR3 loop spans 14 amino acids. The J segment lost 6 bases and the V segment lost 3 bases, leaving 3 bases of the junction unmatched. DNA for the CDR3: TGTGCCAGCTCACCTACAGGGGGCAGTCAGCCCCAGCATTTT. Translated, it gives CASSPTGGSQPQHF.

As to this clone: The same CDR3 also results from other DNA sequences found in this sample. The rearrangement joins TRBV6-5 to TRBJ1-1; TRBD1 might be the D (6 bases). Germline V gene sequence: CDR1 MNHEY, CDR2 SVGAGI. V lost 1 base and J 0 bases, leaving 12 bases between the germline ends. This CDR3 contains 16 residues. The CDR3: CASSYYAGAMNTEAFF. The CDR3 nucleotides read TGTGCCAGCAGTTACTATGCGGGGGCCATGAACACTGAAGCTTTCTTT.

This clone has more than one count but fewer than ten. The chain is built from TRBV5-4 and TRBJ2-7; D might be TRBD1 (6 bases). The CDR3 is 13 amino acids. Deletions cut 6 bases from V and 0 bases from J, with 10 bases between. The germline CDR1 and CDR2 sequences are SGHNT and YYREEE (reference sequence). The CDR3 DNA sequence: TGTGCCAGCACCAGGGACAACTCCTACGAGCAGTACTTC. It specifies CASTRDNSYEQYF.